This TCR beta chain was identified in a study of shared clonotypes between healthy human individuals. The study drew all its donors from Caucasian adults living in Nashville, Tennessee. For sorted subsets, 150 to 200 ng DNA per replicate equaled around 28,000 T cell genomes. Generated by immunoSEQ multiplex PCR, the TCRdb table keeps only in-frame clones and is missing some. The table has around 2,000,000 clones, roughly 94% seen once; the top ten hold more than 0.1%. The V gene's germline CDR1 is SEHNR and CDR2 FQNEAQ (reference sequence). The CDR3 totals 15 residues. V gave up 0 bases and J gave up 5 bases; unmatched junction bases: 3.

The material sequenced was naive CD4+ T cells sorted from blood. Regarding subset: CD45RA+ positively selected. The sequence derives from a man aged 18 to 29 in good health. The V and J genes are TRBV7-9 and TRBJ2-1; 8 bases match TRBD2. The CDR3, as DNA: TGTGCCAGCAGCTTAGCGGCGGGAGGCGACAATGAGCAGTTCTTC. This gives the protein CASSLAAGGDNEQFF.